This TCR beta chain appears in the sequencing data of a study of blood T cell repertoires in COVID-19. Overall study context: There were acute and convalescent COVID-19 samples, and they came from the United States, Italy and Spain. PBMCs, B-cell-depleted T cells, or T cells were the source of the cDNA or gDNA that made up the material.

Concerning this clone: One end of the junction is discordant with germline, which a read error may explain.

The CDR3 length is 12 residues. Original processing notes: Amplification from reference gene primers served as the basis for estimated nucleated cell counts. Here immunoSEQ multiplex PCR was the method, and the copy in TCRdb shows in-frame clones only, minus some. V, J and clone size are taken as reported in that table, and D and trimming were inferred from the DNA itself. The table includes around 250,000 clones, approximately 84% detected once. This TCR was sampled from a woman aged 80 or older with acute or convalescent COVID-19. V usage is TRBV23-1 and J usage is TRBJ1-2; D not certain. TRBV23-1 is given ORF status, its function remaining uncertain. The sequenced sample consisted of peripheral blood. The CDR3 DNA reads as TGCGTCAGCAGTCAAATTTTCGGTGGCTACACCTTC. This gives the protein CVSSQIFGGYTF.